This T cell receptor (beta chain) was sequenced in a study of a mutant IDH1 vaccine in newly diagnosed glioma. Across the study: Treated individuals were approximately 62% male and roughly 38% female, averaging about 37 years of age. Therapy received beforehand was radiotherapy, temozolomide, or both, with most patients given both.

The time point: week 47, end of study. Topical imiquimod was applied with each vaccine dose, which held 300 ug of mutant IDH1 20-mer peptide. The study enrolled donors with new WHO grade 3 or 4 IDH1-mutant, ATRX-lost astrocytomas. Trimming took off 0 bases at V and 2 bases at J, with 10 bases between the two ends. In germline, CDR1 is LGHNA, CDR2 YSLEER. The CDR3 runs to 15 residues. Broader study findings: Immune responses induced by vaccination arose in 93.3% of the patients.

On this clone: Antigen: not known.

Here immunoSEQ multiplex PCR was the method, and the copy in TCRdb shows in-frame clones only, minus some. The repertoire holds roughly 43,000 clones, with roughly 82% as singletons. The chain joins TRBV4-3 to TRBJ1-1; D is possibly TRBD1 (5 bases). Sequences were derived from PBMCs, sampled from a glioma patient whose treatment included an IDH1 peptide vaccine. The source of this sequence is a man aged 18 to 30 with glioma. Some clones in this sample may be carry-over from other donors' samples. CDR3 in amino acids: CASSQDRDSNTEAFF. Written as DNA, the CDR3 is TGCGCCAGCAGCCAAGATCGGGACTCAAACACTGAAGCTTTCTTT.